The source of this T cell receptor beta chain is a study of T-cell reconstitution after alpha-beta-depleted transplantation in children. The CDR3 length is 15 residues. Germline V CDR1 and CDR2: SGHVS, FQNEAQ. The germline V and J ends were trimmed by 2 bases and 0 bases, with 8 bases remaining between them. Unique molecular identifiers were incorporated during preparation of the TCRbeta library. TCRdb re-called the PCR reads through MiXCR, storing one row per CDR3 protein. The profile covers approximately 490,000 distinct CDR3 sequences, with around 13% appearing a single time and 4.5% to 6% taken by the ten largest. This clonotype was recorded a few times.

This receptor was taken from a human donor who donated a stem cell graft to a child with combined immunodeficiency. The sequencing here drew on PBMCs from the stem cell graft donor, taken from the stem cell graft. The chain is built from TRBV7-8 and TRBJ1-5; D is ambiguous. CDR3 region: CASSLSDYSNQPQHF. The CDR3 DNA reads TGTGCCAGCAGCTTATCAGATTATAGCAATCAGCCCCAGCATTTT.